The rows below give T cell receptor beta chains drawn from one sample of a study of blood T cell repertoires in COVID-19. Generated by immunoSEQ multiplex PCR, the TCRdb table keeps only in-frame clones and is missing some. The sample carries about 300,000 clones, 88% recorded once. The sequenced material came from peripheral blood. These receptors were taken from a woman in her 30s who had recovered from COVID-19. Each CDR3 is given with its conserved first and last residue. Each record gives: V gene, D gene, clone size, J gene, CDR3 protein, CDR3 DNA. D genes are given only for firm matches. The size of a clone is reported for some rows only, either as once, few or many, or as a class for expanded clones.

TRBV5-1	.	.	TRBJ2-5	CASREGPPDAETQYF	TGCGCCAGCAGGGAGGGACCCCCAGACGCAGAGACCCAGTACTTC
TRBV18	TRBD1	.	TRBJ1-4	CASSPQKGQGGEKLFF	TGTGCCAGCTCACCACAGAAGGGACAGGGAGGCGAAAAACTGTTTTTT
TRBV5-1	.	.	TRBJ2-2	CASSLEPTGSGELFF	TGCGCCAGCAGCTTGGAACCTACAGGGTCCGGGGAGCTGTTTTTT
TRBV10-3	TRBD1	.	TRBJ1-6	CAISENLGGAHNSPLHF	TGTGCCATCAGTGAGAACTTAGGGGGCGCCCATAATTCACCCCTCCACTTT
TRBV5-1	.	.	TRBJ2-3	CASSLDRYTDTQYF	TGCGCCAGCAGCCTAGACAGGTACACAGATACGCAGTATTTT
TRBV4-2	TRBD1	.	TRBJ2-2	CASSQRPGQGTLGTGELFF	TGTGCCAGCAGCCAGCGTCCGGGACAGGGAACGTTGGGGACCGGGGAGCTGTTTTTT
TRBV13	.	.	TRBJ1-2	CASSLDRDNYGYTF	TGTGCCAGCAGCTTAGACCGGGATAACTATGGCTACACCTTC
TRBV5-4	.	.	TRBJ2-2	CASSHDRNTGELFF	TGTGCCAGCAGCCACGACAGGAACACCGGGGAGCTGTTTTTT
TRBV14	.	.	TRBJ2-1	CASSQDSVGEQFF	TGTGCCAGCAGCCAAGATAGCGTGGGAGAGCAGTTCTTC
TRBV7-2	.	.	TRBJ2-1	CASSLGANSYNEQFF	TGTGCCAGCAGCTTAGGGGCGAACTCCTACAATGAGCAGTTCTTC
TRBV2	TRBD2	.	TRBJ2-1	CASLETSGPYNEQFF	TGTGCCAGCCTAGAGACTAGCGGCCCCTACAATGAGCAGTTCTTC
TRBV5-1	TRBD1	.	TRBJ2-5	CASSDREETQYF	TGCGCCAGCAGCGACAGGGAAGAGACCCAGTACTTC
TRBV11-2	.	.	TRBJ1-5	CASSVGLNQPQHF	TGTGCCAGCAGCGTAGGACTGAATCAGCCCCAGCATTTT
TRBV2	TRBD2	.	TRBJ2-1	CASTGGFPRDEQFF	TGTGCCAGCACGGGAGGCTTTCCACGGGATGAGCAGTTCTTC
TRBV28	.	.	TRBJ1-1	CASSLGQPSEAFF	TGTGCCAGCAGCCTAGGACAGCCCTCTGAAGCTTTCTTT
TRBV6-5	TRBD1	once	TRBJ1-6	CATSPLQGNGDSLHF	TGTGCCACCTCCCCATTACAGGGGAATGGTGATTCCCTCCACTTT
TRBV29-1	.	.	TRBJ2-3	CSVGGLTDTQYF	TGCAGCGTTGGAGGGCTTACAGATACGCAGTATTTT
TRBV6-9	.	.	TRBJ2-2	CASSPGTPRSTGELFF	TGTGCCAGCAGTCCCGGGACACCAAGGAGTACCGGGGAGCTGTTTTTT
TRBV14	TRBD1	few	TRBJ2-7	CASSPETGGWYEQYF	TGTGCCAGCAGCCCGGAGACAGGGGGATGGTACGAGCAGTACTTC
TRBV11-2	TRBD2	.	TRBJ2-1	CASSLWPSGGGYNEQFF	TGTGCCAGCAGCTTATGGCCTAGCGGGGGGGGATACAATGAGCAGTTCTTC
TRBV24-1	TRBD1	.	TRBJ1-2	CATSDPGSTGGGYTF	TGTGCCACCAGTGACCCCGGATCGACAGGGGGTGGCTACACCTTC
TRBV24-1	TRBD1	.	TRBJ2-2	CATSDLSRDSLKNTGELFF	TGTGCCACCAGTGATTTGTCCCGGGACAGCCTCAAAAACACCGGGGAGCTGTTTTTT
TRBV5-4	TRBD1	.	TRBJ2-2	CASSQGAGELFF	TGTGCCAGCAGCCAGGGGGCCGGGGAGCTGTTTTTT
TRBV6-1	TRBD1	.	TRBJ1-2	CASSEAGRGLGGYTF	TGTGCCAGCAGTGAAGCAGGCAGGGGGCTGGGAGGCTACACCTTC
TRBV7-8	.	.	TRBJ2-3	CASSLVPTSTDTQYF	TGTGCCAGCAGCTTAGTACCGACTAGCACAGATACGCAGTATTTT
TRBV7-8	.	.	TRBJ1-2	CASSPQGFSYGYTF	TGTGCCAGCAGCCCACAGGGCTTTAGCTATGGCTACACCTTC
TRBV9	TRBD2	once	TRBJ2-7	CASSVGLADSYEQYF	TGTGCCAGCAGCGTAGGACTAGCGGACTCCTACGAGCAGTACTTC
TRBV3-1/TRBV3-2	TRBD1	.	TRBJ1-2	CASNTGQVRPYGYTF	TGTGCCAGCAACACCGGACAGGTGCGTCCCTATGGCTACACCTTC
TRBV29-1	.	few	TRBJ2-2	CSAHMAGVGRGELFF	TGCAGCGCCCACATGGCAGGGGTCGGTAGGGGGGAGCTGTTTTTT
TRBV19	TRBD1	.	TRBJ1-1	CASSLGQGNTEAFF	TGTGCCAGTAGCCTGGGACAGGGGAACACTGAAGCTTTCTTT
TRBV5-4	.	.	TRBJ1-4	CASSLGGGDDEKLFF	TGTGCCAGCAGCTTGGGGGGGGGCGATGATGAAAAACTGTTTTTT
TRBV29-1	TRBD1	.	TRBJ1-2	CSVRDPGGGYTF	TGCAGCGTTCGTGATCCAGGGGGAGGCTACACCTTC
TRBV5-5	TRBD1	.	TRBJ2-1	CASATGGGNEQFF	TGTGCCAGCGCCACAGGGGGCGGGAATGAGCAGTTCTTC
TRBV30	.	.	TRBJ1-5	CAWSVAGTQPQHF	TGTGCCTGGAGTGTGGCGGGGACTCAGCCCCAGCATTTT
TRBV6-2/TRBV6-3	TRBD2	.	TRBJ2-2	CASSYSYRTRNTGELFF	TGTGCCAGCAGTTACTCGTATAGGACTAGGAACACCGGGGAGCTGTTTTTT
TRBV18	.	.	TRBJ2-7	CASSPGAGPYEQYF	TGTGCCAGCTCACCAGGGGCAGGGCCCTACGAGCAGTACTTC
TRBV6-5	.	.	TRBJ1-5	CASSTRGGNQPQHF	TGTGCCAGCAGTACCCGGGGGGGCAATCAGCCCCAGCATTTT
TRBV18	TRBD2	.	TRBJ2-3	CASSPGTNSDTQYF	TGTGCCAGCTCCCCCGGGACTAATAGTGATACGCAGTATTTT
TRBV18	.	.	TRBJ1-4	CASSPRTVHNEKLFF	TGTGCCAGCTCACCGAGGACAGTCCATAATGAAAAACTGTTTTTT
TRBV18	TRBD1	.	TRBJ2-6	CASDTGTGKAGANVLTF	TGTGCCAGCGACACCGGGACAGGGAAGGCTGGGGCCAACGTCCTGACTTTC
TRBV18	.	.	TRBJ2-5	CASSPRTGSQETQYF	TGTGCCAGCTCGCCCAGAACAGGGTCCCAAGAGACCCAGTACTTC
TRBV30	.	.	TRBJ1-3	CAWSVGQRNTIYF	TGTGCCTGGAGTGTCGGACAGAGGAACACCATATATTTT
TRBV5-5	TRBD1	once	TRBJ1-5	CASSWTGIGQPQHF	TGTGCCAGCAGCTGGACAGGGATCGGTCAGCCCCAGCATTTT
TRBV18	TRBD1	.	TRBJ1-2	CASSPGQGTFGGYGYTF	TGTGCCAGCTCTCCGGGACAGGGGACCTTTGGGGGCTATGGCTACACCTTC
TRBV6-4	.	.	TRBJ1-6	CASSVNADSSSPLHF	TGTGCCAGCAGTGTCAACGCGGACAGCTCCTCACCCCTCCACTTT
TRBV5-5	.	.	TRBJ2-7	CASSLEWSGEQYF	TGTGCCAGCAGCTTGGAATGGTCAGGCGAGCAGTACTTC
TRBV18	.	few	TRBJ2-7	CASSLGGGFSHEQYF	TGTGCCAGCTCACTGGGAGGGGGATTTAGCCACGAGCAGTACTTC
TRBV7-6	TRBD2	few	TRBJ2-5	CASSLVPSGDGTQYF	TGTGCCAGCAGCTTAGTTCCTAGCGGGGACGGGACCCAGTACTTC
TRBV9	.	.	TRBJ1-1	CASSVGTGYTEAFF	TGTGCCAGCAGCGTAGGTACAGGGTACACTGAAGCTTTCTTT
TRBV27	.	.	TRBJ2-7	CASSTRALGAEQYF	TGTGCCAGCAGTACTAGGGCCTTGGGTGCCGAGCAGTACTTC
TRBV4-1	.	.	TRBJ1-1	CASSQGEGNTEAFF	TGCGCCAGCAGCCAAGGCGAGGGGAACACTGAAGCTTTCTTT
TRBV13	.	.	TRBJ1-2	CASSRGLVLYGYTF	TGTGCCAGCAGCCGCGGGTTGGTTCTCTATGGCTACACCTTC
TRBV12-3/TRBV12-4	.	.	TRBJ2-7	CASSSSHAAEQYF	TGTGCCAGCAGTTCCTCACACGCTGCCGAGCAGTACTTC
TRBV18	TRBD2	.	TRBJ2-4	CASSPPLASGVNIQYF	TGTGCCAGCTCACCACCGCTAGCTAGCGGGGTAAACATTCAGTACTTC
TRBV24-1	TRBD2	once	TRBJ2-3	CATSDLTLAGRTDTQYF	TGTGCCACCAGTGATCTGACACTAGCGGGGCGCACAGATACGCAGTATTTT
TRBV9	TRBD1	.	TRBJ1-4	CASSVELQGTEKLFF	TGTGCCAGCAGCGTAGAGTTACAGGGGACTGAAAAACTGTTTTTT
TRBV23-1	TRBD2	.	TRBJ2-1	CASSPPPPRTSGDHNEQFF	TGCGCCAGCAGTCCCCCGCCCCCTCGGACTAGCGGGGATCACAATGAGCAGTTCTTC